The entry below describes one T cell receptor beta chain. In its sample, this clone was seen once. It lacks a known antigen. No quality values exist for individual bases; no much larger clone is one base distant. This entry comes from a study of blood T cell repertoires in COVID-19 (dated by TCRdb to 2019 to 2021). In the study overall: Samples from collaborators originated in the United States, Italy and Spain and spanned both the acute and convalescent phases of COVID-19. Where available, HLA class I and class II types were obtained from metadata supplied by the sample provider rather than from assay-based typing. Deeply sampled blood TCRbeta repertoires from subjects exposed to, actively infected with, or recovered from COVID-19 were included in the dataset. A freely available public database, intended as a resource for researchers studying the immune response to SARS-CoV-2, is where the repertoires were released. The samples were drawn from two sources: the first 160 participants of the ongoing ImmuneRACE study, and over 1,000 subjects contributed by 6 global collaborators. Nearly every sample came with metadata listing a de-identified subject ID, COVID-19 status, age in years and sex. The prospective study material was composed of cDNA or gDNA derived from T cells, B-cell-depleted T cells, or PBMCs. Here is what the overall study found, with its caveats: The quantity of clinical and demographic metadata differed by source and by participant and was supplied without curation.

Enrolling through a virtual design, the prospective study's participants ranged in age from roughly 18 to 89 years and lived across 24 United States geographic areas. In the prospective study, cohorts were assigned on the basis of participant-reported clinical history obtained from a screening survey and a study questionnaire. In the prospective study, mobile phlebotomists collected whole blood, serum and a nasopharyngeal or oropharyngeal swab from each participant. Over a roughly 2-month period, participants in the prospective study had the option of providing additional blood draws and questionnaires. Prospective study blood samples were shipped either frozen or at room temperature before DNA extraction. The V end loses 0 bases and the J end loses 0 bases, and a stretch of 12 bases separates them. The CDR3 sequence holds 17 residues, the cysteine and phenylalanine included. The kept DNA is CDR3 alone, 51 bases in frame from the first base. The germline V gene yields SGDLS for CDR1 and YYNGEE for CDR2.

The immunoSEQ Assay, a bias-controlled multiplex PCR, was used to amplify TCRbeta CDR3 regions from genomic DNA. The source study handled its data this way. Nucleated cell counts per sample were estimated from amplification of reference gene primers within the assay. To quantify the absolute abundance of each unique TCRbeta CDR3 rearrangement, sequence reads were collapsed and filtered. For each sample, productive Simpson clonality was calculated as the square root of Simpson's diversity index over productive rearrangements. TCRdb stores this immuneACCESS table with in-frame sequences only. Part of the clones is absent; in the studies checked, under half of the shortfall reflects unresolved V genes, and no reason is known for the rest. That table supplies the V and J calls and clone size; D and trimming were determined from the DNA. The sample profile shows 200,000 to 300,000 clones; around 89% of them were found once. The ten largest clones add up to roughly 1.2% of the sample.

The chain joins TRBV9 to TRBJ2-2; a tentative D match to TRBD1 spans 5 bases. The sample taken for sequencing was PBMCs or T cells enriched from blood (not recorded which). The sequence was collected from a woman in her forties with acute COVID-19. The CDR3: CASSVEGQRSNTGELFF. The DNA sequence reads TGTGCCAGCAGCGTAGAGGGGCAGAGGTCGAACACCGGGGAGCTGTTTTTT.